A single sample gave rise to the 17 T cell receptor beta chains below, sequenced in a study of lung T cells in sarcoidosis with Löfgren's syndrome. One entry per CDR3 protein results from TCRdb running MiXCR on the reads. Among roughly 3,000 distinct CDR3 sequences listed, around 25% were seen once. Sequenced: CD4+ T cells from bronchoalveolar lavage. The receptors originated from a human donor with sarcoidosis (Löfgren's syndrome or another form), or a control subject (not recorded which).

About this clonotype itself: Sequence at one end of the junction differs from germline and may be a read error. This CDR3 is CASSYSTHGLTNTQYF. DNA of the CDR3: TGTGCCAGCAGTTACTCGACCCATGGCCTCACAAATACGCAGTATTTT. The V gene is TRBV6-6, the J gene TRBJ2-3, with D hard to call. The germline V gene encodes CDR1 MNHNY and CDR2 SVGAGI (reference sequence). The CDR3 has 16 residues.

This clonotype is labeled as medium-sized. The chain carries TRBV29-1 and TRBJ1-5; D is ambiguous. CDR3 length: 13 residues. Per germline, CDR1 SQVTM and CDR2 ANQGSEA. The V end lost 4 bases, the J end lost 1 base, and 8 bases lay between the germline ends. The CDR3 DNA follows: TGCAGCGTTGCTGACGGGAGCAATCAGCCCCAGCATTTT. Protein product: CSVADGSNQPQHF. Complete variable domain (other parts from reference TRBV29-1 and TRBJ1-5): SAVISQKPSRDICQRGTSLTIQCQVDSQVTMMFWYRQQPGQSLTLIATANQGSEATYESGFVIDKFPISRPNLTFSTLTVSNMSPEDSSIYLCSVADGSNQPQHFGDGTRLSIL.

This clonotype appeared many times. The chain recombines TRBV19 with TRBJ2-3; TRBD2 might be the D (5 bases). This CDR3 region has 14 residues. With 5 bases removed from V and 2 bases from J, the gap between germline ends came to 11 bases. Germline V gene lookup returns CDR1 LNHDA and CDR2 SQIVND (reference sequence). The CDR3 sequence: CASSPTRVTDTQYF. CDR3 in DNA: TGTGCCAGTAGTCCTACGAGGGTCACAGATACGCAGTATTTT.

This clonotype was counted between two and nine times. This rearrangement joins TRBV7-2 to TRBJ2-7; D not resolved. The length of the CDR3 is 14 residues. Germline lookup yields CDR1 SGHTA and CDR2 FQGNSA. V lost 5 bases, J lost 3 bases, and 14 bases lay in between. DNA of the CDR3: TGTGCCAGCAGCCTAGTCGACGGTATCTACGAGCAGTACTTC. Protein: CASSLVDGIYEQYF.

The gene calls are TRBV4-2 and TRBJ2-2; D gene ambiguous. The CDR3 covers 16 residues. Germline CDR1 and CDR2: LGHNA and YNFKEQ. V lost 0 bases to trimming and J lost 1 base, with 9 bases between them. CDR3 in amino acids: CASSQESAGNTGELFF. The CDR3 DNA reads TGTGCCAGCAGCCAAGAATCCGCAGGGAACACCGGGGAGCTGTTTTTT.

This clonotype is medium-sized by share. The chain links TRBV6-1 to TRBJ2-3; 7 positions agree with TRBD1. CDR3 length: 16 amino acids. Germline V gene sequence: CDR1 MNHNS, CDR2 SASEGT. V was pared by 5 bases and J by 6 bases, with 14 bases of the junction left unmatched. CDR3 DNA sequence: TGTGCCAGCAGTTCCCCATCTAGACAGGGAATGGATACGCAGTATTTT. It yields the protein CASSSPSRQGMDTQYF.

By share, this clonotype counts as medium-sized. This chain links TRBV3-1 with TRBJ1-1; a possible D gene is TRBD1 (5 bases). The germline V gene has CDR1 LGHDT and CDR2 YNNKEL (reference sequence). The CDR3 runs 15 residues. Trimming pared 4 bases from V and 3 bases from J, leaving 15 bases between. The CDR3: CASSPIGGTHTEAFF. CDR3 sequence (DNA): TGTGCCAGCAGCCCAATAGGCGGGACCCACACTGAAGCTTTCTTT.

Relative to its sample, this clonotype is medium-sized (0.01 to 0.1%). Sequence at one end of the junction differs from germline and may be a read error. The genes are TRBV20-1 and TRBJ2-1; TRBD2 aligns across 9 bases. This CDR3 has 13 residues. CDR1 DFQATT and CDR2 SNEGSKA come from the germline V gene (reference sequence). CDR3 sequence reads: CSVQRGARNEQSF. In nucleotides, the CDR3 is TGCAGTGTTCAGCGGGGGGCCAGGAATGAGCAGTCCTTC.

This clonotype was found once. V and J are TRBV2 and TRBJ1-1; TRBD1 matches 7 bases. Germline V gives CDR1 SNHLY, CDR2 FYNNEI. V trimming: 6 bases; J trimming: 4 bases; junction bases outside the gene matches: 5. The CDR3 is 13 amino acids. In DNA, the CDR3 is TGTGCCAGCAGACTGACAGGGAGCACTGAAGCTTTCTTT. Its translation is CASRLTGSTEAFF.

In its sample, this clonotype ranks as medium-sized (0.01 to 0.1%). This chain joins TRBV25-1 and TRBJ1-3; D is uncertain. The CDR3 consists of 12 residues. Per germline, CDR1 MGHDK and CDR2 SYGVNS. Trimming took 6 bases from V and 3 from J, leaving 6 bases between them. CDR3 sequence reads: CASRTVGNTIYF. CDR3 sequence (DNA): TGTGCCAGCAGAACAGTTGGAAACACCATATATTTT.

With respect to this clonotype: One junction end does not reproduce the germline sequence, and a read error may be involved. The gene calls are TRBV7-6 and TRBJ2-5; D uncertain. The CDR3 is 14 amino acids. Germline CDR1 SGHVS, CDR2 FNYEAQ. CDR3 region: CASGKAADQETQYF. The CDR3 bases are TGTGCCAGCGGTAAGGCGGCAGACCAAGAGACCCAGTACTTT.

Of note for this clonotype: The germline gene is not matched at one end of the junction; a read error may be the cause. The chain employs TRBV18 and TRBJ1-5, with TRBD1 identical over 7 bases. Germline lookup yields CDR1 KGHSH and CDR2 LQKENI. The CDR3 totals 14 residues. CDR3 nucleotide sequence: TGTGCCGGCTCAGCACAGGGGAGGGATCAGCCCCAACATTTT. Translation: CAGSAQGRDQPQHF.

This clonotype was detected a few times. The chain employs TRBV30 and TRBJ2-7; no reliable D call. V was shortened by 0 bases and J by 4 bases, with 7 bases between the two germline ends. The CDR3 totals 12 residues. Germline V CDR1 and CDR2: GTSNPN, SVGIG (reference sequence). CDR3 sequence (DNA): TGTGCCTGGAGTGTGAAGACATACGAGCAGTACTTC. Encoded protein: CAWSVKTYEQYF.

By proportion, this clonotype is medium-sized (0.01 to 0.1%). The rearrangement links TRBV11-3 to TRBJ2-5; no firm D call. The CDR3 is 13 residues long. CDR1 and CDR2 (germline): SGHNT, YENEEA. Between the trimmed V and J ends, which lost 3 bases and 1 base, there was a span of 6 bases. CDR3 DNA sequence: TGTGCCAGCAGCTTTTCGACCCAAGAGACCCAGTACTTC. Protein product: CASSFSTQETQYF.

At least ten counts were recorded for this clonotype. This chain joins TRBV19 and TRBJ2-3, with 7 bases fitting TRBD2. Germline loops: CDR1 LNHDA, CDR2 SQIVND (reference sequence). This CDR3 is 15 amino acids long. V dropped 3 bases and J dropped 3; count of bases not matched to a gene: 6. The CDR3 sequence: CASSIGQGGTDTQYF. The CDR3 region has the DNA TGTGCCAGTAGTATTGGGCAGGGAGGGACAGATACGCAGTATTTT.

This clonotype is labeled medium-sized. CDR3 DNA sequence: TGTGCCAGCAGTTACGTCGACTCCCTGGGCACTGAAGCTTTCTTT. This codes for CASSYVDSLGTEAFF. V is TRBV6-6 and J is TRBJ1-1; no firm D call. The germline V gene has CDR1 MNHNY and CDR2 SVGAGI (reference sequence). Trimming pared 2 bases from V and 4 bases from J, leaving 14 bases between. The CDR3 runs 15 residues.

Points on this clonotype: With a much larger clone just one base away, this may be a read error. The chain joins TRBV9 to TRBJ2-7, with 7 bases that match TRBD1. The V gene's germline CDR1 is SGDLS and CDR2 YYNGEE. Trimming removed 3 bases from V and 6 bases from J; junction bases left unmatched: 12. CDR3 length: 15 amino acids. The CDR3 nucleotides are TGTGCCAGCAGCGGAGCCCCCGGGACAGCCTGCGAGCAGTACTTC. This codes for CASSGAPGTACEQYF.